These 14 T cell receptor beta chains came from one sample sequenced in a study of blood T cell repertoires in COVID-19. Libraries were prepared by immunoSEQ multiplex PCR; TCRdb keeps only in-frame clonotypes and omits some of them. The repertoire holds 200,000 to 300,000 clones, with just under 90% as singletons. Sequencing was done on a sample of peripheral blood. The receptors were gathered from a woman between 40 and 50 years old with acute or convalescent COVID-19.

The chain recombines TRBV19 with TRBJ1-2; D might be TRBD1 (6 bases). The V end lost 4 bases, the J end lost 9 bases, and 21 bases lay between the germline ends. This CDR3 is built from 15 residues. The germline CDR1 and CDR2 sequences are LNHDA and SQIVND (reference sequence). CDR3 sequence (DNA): TGTGCCAGTAGTAGGGGGGGCGTCGCCGTGGTTCGCTACACCTTC. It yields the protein CASSRGGVAVVRYTF.

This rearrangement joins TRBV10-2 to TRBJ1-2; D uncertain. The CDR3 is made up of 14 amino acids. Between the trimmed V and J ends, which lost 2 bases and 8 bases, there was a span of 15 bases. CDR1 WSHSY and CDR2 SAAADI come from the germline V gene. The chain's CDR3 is CASSENSHSKGYTF. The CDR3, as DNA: TGCGCCAGCAGTGAGAACAGCCACTCGAAGGGCTACACCTTC.

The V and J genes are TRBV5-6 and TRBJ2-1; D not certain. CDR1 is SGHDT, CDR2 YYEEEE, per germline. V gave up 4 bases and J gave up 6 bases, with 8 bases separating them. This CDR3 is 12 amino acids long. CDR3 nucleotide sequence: TGTGCCAGCAGCAGCGTAAGCAATGAGCAGTTCTTC. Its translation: CASSSVSNEQFF.

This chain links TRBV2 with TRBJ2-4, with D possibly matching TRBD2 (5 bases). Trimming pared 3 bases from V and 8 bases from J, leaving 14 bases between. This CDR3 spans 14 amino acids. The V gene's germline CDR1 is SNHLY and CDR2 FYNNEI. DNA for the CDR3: TGTGCCAGCAGTGATTCAGGCGTCGGGGACATTCAGTACTTC. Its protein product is CASSDSGVGDIQYF.

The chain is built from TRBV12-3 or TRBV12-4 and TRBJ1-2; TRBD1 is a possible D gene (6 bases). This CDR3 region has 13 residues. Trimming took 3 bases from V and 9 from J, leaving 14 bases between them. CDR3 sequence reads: CASSLGARNSYTF. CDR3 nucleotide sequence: TGTGCCAGCAGTTTGGGGGCCAGAAATAGCTACACCTTC.

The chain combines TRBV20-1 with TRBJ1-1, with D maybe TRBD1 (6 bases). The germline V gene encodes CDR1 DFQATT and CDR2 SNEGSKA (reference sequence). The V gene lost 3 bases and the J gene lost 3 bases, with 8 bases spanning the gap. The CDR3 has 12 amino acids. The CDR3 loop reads CSASKGDTEAFF. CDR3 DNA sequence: TGCAGTGCTAGTAAGGGGGACACTGAAGCTTTCTTT.

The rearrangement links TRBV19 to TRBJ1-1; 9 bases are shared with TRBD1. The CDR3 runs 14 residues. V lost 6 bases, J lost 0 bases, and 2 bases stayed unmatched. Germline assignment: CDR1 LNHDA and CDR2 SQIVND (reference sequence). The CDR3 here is CASRGQGLNTEAFF. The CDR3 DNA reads TGTGCCAGTAGAGGACAGGGGTTGAACACTGAAGCTTTCTTT. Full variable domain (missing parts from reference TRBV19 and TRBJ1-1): DGGITQSPKYLFRKEGQNVTLSCEQNLNHDAMYWYRQDPGQGLRLIYYSQIVNDFQKGDIAEGYSVSREKKESFPLTVTSAQKNPTAFYLCASRGQGLNTEAFFGQGTRLTVV.

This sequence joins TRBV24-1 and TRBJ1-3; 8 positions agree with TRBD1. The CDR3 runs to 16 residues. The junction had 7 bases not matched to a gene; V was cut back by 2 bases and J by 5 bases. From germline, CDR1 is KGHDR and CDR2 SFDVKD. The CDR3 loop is CATSDSRTGLRNTIYF. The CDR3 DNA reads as TGTGCCACCAGTGATTCCCGGACAGGGTTGAGAAACACCATATATTTT.

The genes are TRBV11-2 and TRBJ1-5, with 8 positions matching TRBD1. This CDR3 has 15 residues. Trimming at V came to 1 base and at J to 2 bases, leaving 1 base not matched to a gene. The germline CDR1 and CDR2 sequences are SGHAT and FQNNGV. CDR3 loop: CASSLGQGRNQPQHF. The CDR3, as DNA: TGTGCCAGCAGCTTAGGACAGGGGCGCAATCAGCCCCAGCATTTT. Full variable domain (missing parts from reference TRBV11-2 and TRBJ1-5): EAGVAQSPRYKIIEKRQSVAFWCNPISGHATLYWYQQILGQGPKLLIQFQNNGVVDDSQLPKDRFSAERLKGVDSTLKIQPAKLEDSAVYLCASSLGQGRNQPQHFGDGTRLSIL.

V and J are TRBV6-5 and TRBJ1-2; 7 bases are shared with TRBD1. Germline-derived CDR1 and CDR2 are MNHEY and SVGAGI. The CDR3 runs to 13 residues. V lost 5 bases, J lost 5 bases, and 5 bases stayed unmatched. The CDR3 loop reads CASSPTGDYGYTF. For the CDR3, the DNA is TGTGCCAGCAGTCCCACAGGGGATTATGGCTACACCTTC.

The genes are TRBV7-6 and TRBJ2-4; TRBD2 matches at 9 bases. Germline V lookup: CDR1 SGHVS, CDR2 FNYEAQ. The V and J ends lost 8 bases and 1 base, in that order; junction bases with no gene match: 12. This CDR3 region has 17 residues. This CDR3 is CASERAGGPPAKNIQYF. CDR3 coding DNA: TGTGCCAGCGAAAGAGCGGGGGGACCACCCGCCAAAAACATTCAGTACTTC.

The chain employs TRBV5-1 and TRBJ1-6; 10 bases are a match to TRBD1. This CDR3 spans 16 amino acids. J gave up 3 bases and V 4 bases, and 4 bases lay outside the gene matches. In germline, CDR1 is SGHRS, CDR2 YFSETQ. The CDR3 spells CASSQGTGDYNSPLHF. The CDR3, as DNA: TGCGCCAGCAGCCAAGGGACAGGGGACTATAATTCACCCCTCCACTTT.

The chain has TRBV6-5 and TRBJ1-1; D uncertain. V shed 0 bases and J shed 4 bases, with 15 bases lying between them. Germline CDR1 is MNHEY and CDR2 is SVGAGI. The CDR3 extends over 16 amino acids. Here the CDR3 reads CASSYSHEVWATEAFF. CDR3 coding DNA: TGTGCCAGCAGTTACTCCCATGAAGTGTGGGCCACTGAAGCTTTCTTT.

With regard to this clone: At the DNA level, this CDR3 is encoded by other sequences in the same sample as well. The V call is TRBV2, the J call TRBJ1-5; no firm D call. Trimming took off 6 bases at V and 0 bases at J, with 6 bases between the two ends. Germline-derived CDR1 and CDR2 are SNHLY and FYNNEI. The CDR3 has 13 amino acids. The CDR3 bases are TGTGCCAGCAGAGGAGATAGCAATCAGCCCCAGCATTTT. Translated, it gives CASRGDSNQPQHF.